This T cell receptor beta chain was identified in a study of metastatic and nonmetastatic thyroid tumors. Background on the study: The study looked at repertoires side by side in blood and in tumor or nodule tissue from malignant and benign thyroid patients.

Thyroid surgery was preceded by no treatment in any patient. Per the study methods: The study built a papillary thyroid cancer distant-metastasis classifier from CDR3 differences across clinicopathological groups. TCRdb re-called clones via MiXCR from the PCR reads. The V and J calls follow TCRdb's processing rather than the paper's. This table holds some 12,000 clones, less than 50% found once. This TCR was sampled from a female donor with papillary thyroid cancer or a benign thyroid nodule (not recorded which). Some clones in this sample may be carry-over from other donors' samples. The sequenced material came from tumor tissue.

This CDR3 reads CASSLVGNTGELFF. CDR3 coding DNA: TGTGCCAGCAGCTTAGTGGGGAACACCGGGGAGCTGTTTTTT. The J gene is TRBJ2-2, the V gene TRBV11-2; D gene ambiguous. The CDR3 has 14 residues. Germline V CDR1 and CDR2: SGHAT, FQNNGV. V lost 1 base and J 1 base, leaving 4 bases between the germline ends.